One sample yielded the 5 T cell receptor beta chains listed below, sequenced in a study of blood T cell repertoires in COVID-19 (dated by TCRdb to about 2020). Libraries were prepared through the immunoSEQ multiplex PCR assay. TCRdb's version of the immuneACCESS table is confined to in-frame rearrangements and falls short of the full clone set. An unresolved V gene accounts for under half of the shortfall where checked; the remainder is of unknown origin. Within this sample are 280,000 or so clones, with around 82% of them counted one time only. Around a tenth of the sample is held by the ten biggest clonotypes. Material: peripheral blood. The receptors were sampled from a woman aged 50 to 65 who had recovered from COVID-19.

This clone appeared a few times. The V gene is TRBV6-4, the J gene TRBJ2-4; a weak D match, TRBD1 (6 bases). The length of the CDR3 is 14 residues. The germline CDR1 and CDR2 sequences are MRHNA and SNTAGT. V was trimmed by 0 bases and J by 7 bases, leaving 10 bases between them. The CDR3 bases are TGTGCCAGCAGTGACTCGCAGGGGACGAACATTCAGTACTTC. The encoded protein is CASSDSQGTNIQYF.

The rearrangement joins TRBV4-2 to TRBJ1-5; weak D call: TRBD1 (6 bases). Looked up from germline, CDR1 is LGHNA and CDR2 is YNFKEQ. With 0 bases removed from V and 4 bases from J, the gap between germline ends came to 13 bases. The CDR3 consists of 16 residues. The DNA for the CDR3 is TGTGCCAGCAGCCAAGAATACAGGGAGTGGAATCAGCCCCAGCATTTT. Residues: CASSQEYREWNQPQHF.

As concerns this clone: One junction end disagrees with the germline gene, perhaps due to a read error. The chain joins TRBV20-1 to TRBJ2-1; D unclear. The CDR3 sequence is 11 residues long. The germline CDR1 and CDR2 sequences are DFQATT and SNEGSKA (reference sequence). CDR3 loop: CSATSHNEQFF. CDR3 DNA: TGCAGTGCTACCTCCCACAATGAGCAGTTCTTC.

The chain employs TRBV4-3 and TRBJ2-1, with 12 nucleotides matching TRBD2. CDR1 LGHNA and CDR2 YSLEER come from the germline V gene. Trimming took 4 bases from V and 10 from J; bases not matched to a gene: 2. The CDR3 length is 13 residues. The CDR3 sequence is CASSLGLAGEQFF. The CDR3 bases are TGCGCCAGCAGCCTAGGACTAGCGGGAGAGCAGTTCTTC.

This chain uses TRBV9 with TRBJ2-7, with 9 bases aligning to TRBD1. The V and J ends lost 0 bases and 2 bases, in that order; junction bases with no gene match: 6. This CDR3 region has 16 residues. Germline lookup yields CDR1 SGDLS and CDR2 YYNGEE. The CDR3 DNA reads TGTGCCAGCAGCGTAGGAGGGGGACAGGGCCCCTACGAGCAGTACTTC. Translated: CASSVGGGQGPYEQYF.